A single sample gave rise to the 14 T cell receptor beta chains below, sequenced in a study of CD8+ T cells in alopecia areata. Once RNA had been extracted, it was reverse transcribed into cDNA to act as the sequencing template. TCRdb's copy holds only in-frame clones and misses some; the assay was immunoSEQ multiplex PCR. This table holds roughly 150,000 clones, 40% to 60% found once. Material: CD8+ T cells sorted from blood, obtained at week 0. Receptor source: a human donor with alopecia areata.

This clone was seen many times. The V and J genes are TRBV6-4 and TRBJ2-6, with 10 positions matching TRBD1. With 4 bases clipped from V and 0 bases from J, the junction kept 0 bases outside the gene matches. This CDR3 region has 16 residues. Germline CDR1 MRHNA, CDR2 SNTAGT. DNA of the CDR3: TGTGCCAGCAGTGGGACAGGGGGCTCTGGGGCCAACGTCCTGACTTTC. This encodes CASSGTGGSGANVLTF.

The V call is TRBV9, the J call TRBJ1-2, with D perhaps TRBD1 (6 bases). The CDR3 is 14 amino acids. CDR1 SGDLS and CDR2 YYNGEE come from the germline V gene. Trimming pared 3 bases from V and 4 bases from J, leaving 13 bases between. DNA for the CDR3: TGTGCCAGCAGCGCCTCAGGGGAGGGCTATGGCTACACCTTC. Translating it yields CASSASGEGYGYTF.

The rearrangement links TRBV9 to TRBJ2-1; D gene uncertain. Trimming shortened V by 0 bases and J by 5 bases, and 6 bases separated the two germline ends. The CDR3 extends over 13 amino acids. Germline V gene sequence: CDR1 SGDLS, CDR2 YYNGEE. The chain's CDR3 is CASSVAGNNEQFF. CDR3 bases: TGTGCCAGCAGCGTAGCTGGGAACAATGAGCAGTTCTTC. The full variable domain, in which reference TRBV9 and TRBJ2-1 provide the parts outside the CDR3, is DSGVTQTPKHLITATGQRVTLRCSPRSGDLSVYWYQQSLDQGLQFLIQYYNGEERAKGNILERFSAQQFPDLHSELNLSSLELGDSALYFCASSVAGNNEQFFGPGTRLTVL.

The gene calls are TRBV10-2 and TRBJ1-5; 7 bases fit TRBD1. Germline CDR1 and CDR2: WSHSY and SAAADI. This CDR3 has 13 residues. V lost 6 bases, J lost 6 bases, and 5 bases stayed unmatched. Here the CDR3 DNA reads TGCGCCAGCAGCCTTGACAGGGCTCAGCCCCAGCATTTT. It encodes CASSLDRAQPQHF.

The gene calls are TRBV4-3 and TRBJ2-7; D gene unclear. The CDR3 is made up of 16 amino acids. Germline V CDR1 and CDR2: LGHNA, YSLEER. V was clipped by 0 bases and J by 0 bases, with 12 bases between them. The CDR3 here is CASSQDRTATSYEQYF. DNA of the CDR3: TGCGCCAGCAGCCAAGATCGAACAGCAACCTCCTACGAGCAGTACTTC.

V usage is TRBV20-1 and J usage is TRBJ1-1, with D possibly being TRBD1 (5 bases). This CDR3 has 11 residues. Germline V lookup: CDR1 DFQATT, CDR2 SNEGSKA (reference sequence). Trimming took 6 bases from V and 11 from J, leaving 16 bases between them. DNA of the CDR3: TGCAGTGCCAGCCTCGGGACGTGGGCTTTCTTT. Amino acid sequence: CSASLGTWAFF.

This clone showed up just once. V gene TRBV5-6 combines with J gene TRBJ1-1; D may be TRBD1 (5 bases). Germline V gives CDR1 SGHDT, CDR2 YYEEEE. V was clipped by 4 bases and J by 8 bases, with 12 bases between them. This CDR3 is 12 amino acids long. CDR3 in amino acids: CASSAGGPEAFF. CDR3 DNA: TGTGCCAGCAGCGCGGGGGGACCAGAAGCTTTCTTT. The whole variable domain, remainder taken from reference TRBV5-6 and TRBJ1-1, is DAGVTQSPTHLIKTRGQQVTLRCSPKSGHDTVSWYQQALGQGPQFIFQYYEEEERQRGNFPDRFSGHQFPNYSSELNVNALLLGDSALYLCASSAGGPEAFFGQGTRLTVV.

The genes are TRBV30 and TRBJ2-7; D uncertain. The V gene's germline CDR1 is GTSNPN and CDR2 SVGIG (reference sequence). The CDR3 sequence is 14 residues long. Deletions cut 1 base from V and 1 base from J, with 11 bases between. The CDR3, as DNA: TGTGCCTGGAGTGGGGCAGTATTTTCCTACGAGCAGTACTTC. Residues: CAWSGAVFSYEQYF.

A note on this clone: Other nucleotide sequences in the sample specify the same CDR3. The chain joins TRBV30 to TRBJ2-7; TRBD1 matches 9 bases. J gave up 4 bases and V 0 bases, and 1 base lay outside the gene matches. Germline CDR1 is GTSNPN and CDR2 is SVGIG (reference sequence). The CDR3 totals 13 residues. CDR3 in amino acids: CAWSVGQGYEQYF. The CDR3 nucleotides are TGTGCCTGGAGTGTGGGACAGGGATACGAGCAGTACTTC.

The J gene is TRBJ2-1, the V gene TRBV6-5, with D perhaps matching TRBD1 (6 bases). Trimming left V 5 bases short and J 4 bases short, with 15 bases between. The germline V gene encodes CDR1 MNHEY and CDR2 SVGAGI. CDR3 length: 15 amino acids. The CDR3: CASSRTPQGYNEQFF. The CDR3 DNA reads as TGTGCCAGCAGTCGGACACCGCAGGGGTACAATGAGCAGTTCTTC.

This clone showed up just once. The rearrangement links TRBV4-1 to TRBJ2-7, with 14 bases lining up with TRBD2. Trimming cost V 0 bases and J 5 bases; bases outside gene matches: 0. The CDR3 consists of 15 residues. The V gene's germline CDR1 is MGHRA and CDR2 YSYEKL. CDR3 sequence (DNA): TGCGCCAGCAGCCAAGAGGGACTAGCGGGAGACGAGCAGTACTTC. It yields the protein CASSQEGLAGDEQYF.

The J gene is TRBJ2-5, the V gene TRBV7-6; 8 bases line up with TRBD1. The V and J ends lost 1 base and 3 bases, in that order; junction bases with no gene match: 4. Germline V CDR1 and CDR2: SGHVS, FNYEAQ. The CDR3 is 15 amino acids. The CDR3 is CASSLGDRTKETQYF. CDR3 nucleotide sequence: TGTGCCAGCAGCTTAGGGGACAGGACAAAAGAGACCCAGTACTTC.

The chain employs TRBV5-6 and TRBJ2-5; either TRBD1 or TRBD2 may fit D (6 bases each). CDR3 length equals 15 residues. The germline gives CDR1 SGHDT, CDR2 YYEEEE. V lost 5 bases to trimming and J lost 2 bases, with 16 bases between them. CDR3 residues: CASRPTGASQETQYF. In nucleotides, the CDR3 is TGTGCCAGCAGACCGACGGGGGCCTCTCAAGAGACCCAGTACTTC.

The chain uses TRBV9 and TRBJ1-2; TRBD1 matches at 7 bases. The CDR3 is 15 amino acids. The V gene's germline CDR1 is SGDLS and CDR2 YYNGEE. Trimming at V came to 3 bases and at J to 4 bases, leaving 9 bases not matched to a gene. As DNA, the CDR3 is TGTGCCAGCAGCGCCCGGGACAGTAGTCTCTATGGCTACACCTTC. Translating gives CASSARDSSLYGYTF.